The present entry profiles one TCR beta chain with its context. The antigen is not known. 60 Vbeta and 13 Jbeta primers were used in PCR. The table came from immunoSEQ multiplex PCR; TCRdb's copy has only in-frame clones and leaves some out. The sample includes 140,000 to 150,000 clones, around 80% of them seen just once. The germline gives CDR1 SGHRS, CDR2 YFSETQ. Trimming left V 0 bases short and J 3 bases short, with 9 bases between. The CDR3 has 15 residues. This sample is drawn from a study of cytomegalovirus exposure and HLA in healthy donors. Study-wide results and limits: Earlier results showed most TCR beta V segments being productive about 87% or about 30% of the time.

Specimen: PBMCs. The sequence was collected from a man aged 40-55 years in good health and CMV-seropositive. This chain links TRBV5-1 with TRBJ2-2, with D possibly TRBD2 on 5 matching bases. In nucleotides, the CDR3 is TGCGCCAGCAGCTTGGTACTAGGAGACACCGGGGAGCTGTTTTTT. This encodes CASSLVLGDTGELFF.